A selection of T cell receptor beta chains follows, all from one sample in a study of PD-1 blockade in classical Hodgkin lymphoma. TCRdb's table, derived via immunoSEQ multiplex PCR, lists solely in-frame clones and lacks some. The table lists tens of thousands of clones, about three quarters of them singletons. This specimen was peripheral blood mononuclear cells (PBMCs), taken before the second cycle of nivolumab. The receptors come from a human donor with classical Hodgkin lymphoma. CDR3s include the opening cysteine and the closing phenylalanine or tryptophan. A D gene is named only where the DNA matches it firmly. Clone size is stated in some rows and not others, as once, few, many or a class when expanded.

CASSLVPSGYNEQFF TGTGCCAGCAGCTTGGTCCCTAGCGGATACAATGAGCAGTTCTTC NA TRBV5-6 TRBD2 TRBJ2-1
CAWSPPDQLEAFF TGTGCCTGGAGCCCCCCCGACCAGCTTGAAGCTTTCTTT NA TRBV30 NA TRBJ1-1
CASSYSSPISAKNIQYF TGTGCCAGCAGTTACTCGTCACCGATTTCTGCCAAAAACATTCAGTACTTC NA TRBV6-7 NA TRBJ2-4
CASSSRVAGGQADTQYF TGCGCCAGCAGCTCTCGGGTAGCGGGGGGGCAGGCAGATACGCAGTATTTT NA TRBV5-1 TRBD2 TRBJ2-3
CASSQGTASGNTIYF TGCGCCAGCAGCCAAGGGACAGCCTCTGGAAACACCATATATTTT NA TRBV4-3 NA TRBJ1-3
CASILIAGAGGELFF TGCGCCAGCATTCTCATAGCGGGAGCGGGCGGGGAGCTGTTTTTT NA TRBV10-2 TRBD2 TRBJ2-2
CASRPTSGVYNEQFF TGTGCCAGCAGGCCCACTAGCGGGGTCTACAATGAGCAGTTCTTC NA TRBV28 TRBD2 TRBJ2-1
CASSLGTPYEQYF TGTGCCAGCAGTTTAGGGACTCCGTACGAGCAGTACTTC NA TRBV28 NA TRBJ2-7
CATKTTVNEKLFF TGTGCCACGAAGACTACCGTTAATGAAAAACTGTTTTTT NA TRBV2 NA TRBJ1-4
CASSPDSPFNEKLFF TGTGCCAGCTCACCGGACAGCCCCTTTAATGAAAAACTGTTTTTT once TRBV18 NA TRBJ1-4
CASSRDRTTYGYTF TGCGCCAGCAGTCGGGACAGGACGACCTATGGCTACACCTTC few TRBV4-1 TRBD1 TRBJ1-2
CASVGRLGSNEQFF TGTGCCAGCGTCGGTCGCCTTGGATCCAATGAGCAGTTCTTC NA TRBV6-6 NA TRBJ2-1
CAWRAIGTSPYQETQYF TGTGCCTGGAGGGCTATCGGGACTAGCCCGTACCAAGAGACCCAGTACTTC NA TRBV30 TRBD2 TRBJ2-5
CASSLGVGKENSPLHF TGTGCCAGCAGCTTAGGAGTGGGAAAGGAAAATTCACCCCTCCACTTT NA TRBV7-2 NA TRBJ1-6
CASSGRQGLYEQYF TGTGCCAGCAGTGGGAGACAGGGCCTCTACGAGCAGTACTTC NA TRBV28 TRBD1 TRBJ2-7